The 13 T cell receptor beta chains reported below all come from one sample, sequenced in a study of post-analysis software for immune sequencing data. Overall study findings and caveats: With TRBV5-6, TRBV5-1 and TRBV20-1 included, about five TRBV segments were more frequent in patients than in controls.

cDNA libraries of TCR beta carried unique molecular identifiers. Each CDR3 protein is one row after TCRdb ran MiXCR on the PCR reads. Of fewer than 850,000 distinct CDR3 sequences listed, roughly 29% are singletons. These receptors' targets are unknown. The sample was blood. Source of these receptors: a girl aged 5 to 17 with multiple sclerosis.

This clonotype was counted at least ten times. The V and J genes are TRBV6-5 and TRBJ2-7; TRBD1 matches at 9 bases. V shed 6 bases and J 3 bases; nucleotides not matched to a gene: 6. The length of the CDR3 is 14 residues. The germline CDR1 and CDR2 sequences are MNHEY and SVGAGI. CDR3 protein: CASSRTGEIYEQYF. CDR3 nucleotides: TGTGCCAGCAGCCGGACAGGGGAGATCTACGAGCAGTACTTC.

The chain is built from TRBV29-1 and TRBJ2-1; 9 nucleotides align to TRBD2. The CDR3 has 15 amino acids. V shed 5 bases, J shed 9 bases, and the junction held 14 bases outside the gene matches. Germline assignment: CDR1 SQVTM and CDR2 ANQGSEA. The CDR3 reads CSVQRLQGLATEQFF. Here the CDR3 DNA reads TGCAGCGTTCAAAGGCTCCAAGGACTAGCGACTGAGCAGTTCTTC.

Details on this clonotype: Compared with germline, one end of the junction differs, possibly owing to a read error. V gene TRBV7-2 combines with J gene TRBJ2-7; D gene uncertain. Germline V gene lookup returns CDR1 SGHTA and CDR2 FQGNSA. CDR3 size: 14 residues. This CDR3 is CASSAGRASCEQYF. CDR3 DNA: TGTGCCAGCAGCGCCGGACGAGCCTCCTGCGAGCAGTACTTC.

On this clonotype: A junction boundary mismatches the germline segment, possibly from a read error. The chain is built from TRBV10-3 and TRBJ2-3, with D possibly being TRBD1 or TRBD2 (7 bases each). CDR3 length equals 16 residues. Germline V CDR1 and CDR2: ENHRY, SYGVKD. CDR3 sequence reads: CAVRGGERGGTDTQYF. The CDR3 bases are TGTGCCGTCAGGGGGGGGGAGAGAGGAGGAACAGATACGCAGTATTTT.

This clonotype was counted only a few times. CDR3 bases: TGCGCCAGCAGCTTGGAGGGGGGACAGAGGGGCACTGAAGCTTTCTTT. Residues: CASSLEGGQRGTEAFF. The V gene is TRBV5-1, the J gene TRBJ1-1; 7 bases map to TRBD1. Germline CDR1 reads SGHRS; CDR2 reads YFSETQ. Unmatched junction bases numbered 9, after V lost 0 bases and J lost 4 bases. The CDR3 runs to 16 residues.

The chain combines TRBV28 with TRBJ2-6, with no clear D. V shed 6 bases and J shed 2 bases, with 11 bases lying between them. The CDR3 extends over 15 amino acids. The V gene's germline CDR1 is MDHEN and CDR2 SYDVKM. The CDR3 DNA sequence: TGTGCCAGCAGAAGAATGGAAGCTGGGGCCAACGTCCTGACTTTC. Translation gives CASRRMEAGANVLTF.

The chain links TRBV6-2 or TRBV6-3 to TRBJ2-7; 10 bases agree with TRBD1. The CDR3 is 15 residues long. CDR1 is MNHEY, CDR2 SVGEGT, per germline. J lost 4 bases, V lost 4 bases, and 7 bases had no gene match. The CDR3 region is CASSSATGGRYEQYF. The CDR3 coding sequence is TGTGCCAGCAGTTCTGCGACAGGGGGCAGGTACGAGCAGTACTTC.

This clonotype occurred a few times. This chain uses TRBV7-2 with TRBJ2-7; 9 bases align to TRBD2. Germline V gene lookup returns CDR1 SGHTA and CDR2 FQGNSA. The CDR3 spans 17 residues. Trimming removed 1 base from V and 0 bases from J; junction bases left unmatched: 7. In DNA, the CDR3 is TGTGCCAGCAGCTTAGTACTAGCGGGCAGGAGCTCCTACGAGCAGTACTTC. Its translation: CASSLVLAGRSSYEQYF.

The rearrangement uses TRBV9 and TRBJ2-3, with TRBD1 as a possible D gene (6 bases). V was trimmed by 7 bases and J by 3 bases, leaving 21 bases between them. The germline gives CDR1 SGDLS, CDR2 YYNGEE. There are 16 residues in the CDR3. CDR3 loop: CASGAGDAGWTDTQYF. The CDR3 DNA sequence: TGTGCCAGCGGCGCAGGGGACGCCGGGTGGACAGATACGCAGTATTTT.

V and J are TRBV4-3 and TRBJ1-6; 7 nucleotides line up with TRBD1. The germline V gene has CDR1 LGHNA and CDR2 YSLEER. The V and J ends lost 0 bases and 13 bases, in that order; junction bases with no gene match: 6. This CDR3 has 14 residues. CDR3 sequence (DNA): TGCGCCAGCAGCCAAGATCAGGGGGTATCGCCCCTCCACTTT. Amino acid sequence: CASSQDQGVSPLHF.

The chain recombines TRBV10-1 with TRBJ2-4; 13 bases are shared with TRBD2. After removal of 7 bases from V and 14 bases from J, the junction contained 8 bases not matched to a gene. This CDR3 is built from 13 residues. The germline V gene has CDR1 WNHNN and CDR2 SYGVQD (reference sequence). The CDR3 sequence: CASTSGLAGVEYF. The CDR3 coding sequence is TGCGCCAGCACTTCAGGACTAGCGGGAGTCGAGTACTTC.

This clonotype was seen only a few times. CDR3 amino acids: CASSLGPIFEAYNEQFF. The CDR3 nucleotides are TGTGCCAGCAGCTTAGGCCCGATCTTCGAAGCCTACAATGAGCAGTTCTTC. V usage is TRBV7-2 and J usage is TRBJ2-1; no clear D. Looked up from germline, CDR1 is SGHTA and CDR2 is FQGNSA. V was shortened by 1 base and J by 2 bases, with 15 bases between the two germline ends. There are 17 residues in the CDR3.

The genes are TRBV7-2 and TRBJ2-7; the D is unclear. The J call is uncertain, as TRBJ2-5 better fits the DNA end. From germline, CDR1 is SGHTA and CDR2 FQGNSA. This CDR3 has 13 residues. CDR3 bases: TGTGCCAGCAGCTTACTGTCCGCGAGGACCCAGTACTTC. Translating it yields CASSLLSARTQYF.